A selection of T cell receptor beta chains follows, all from one sample in a study of technical replicates of blood from a few donors. The table came from immunoSEQ multiplex PCR; TCRdb's copy has only in-frame clones and leaves some out. The data hold over 10,000 clones, with 94% observed a single time. The sample comprised PBMCs. The receptor source for this set is a human donor in good health. Both conserved end residues are part of each CDR3. The order of the fields is CDR3 protein, V gene, J gene.

cdr3_aa: CASGLGQGAFLSHEKLFF
v_call: TRBV12-5
j_call: TRBJ1-4

cdr3_aa: CASSLGLAGGPEETQYF
v_call: TRBV5-8
j_call: TRBJ2-5

cdr3_aa: CASSIGNTEAFF
v_call: TRBV19
j_call: TRBJ1-1

cdr3_aa: CASSLETSGDYEQYF
v_call: TRBV19
j_call: TRBJ2-7

cdr3_aa: CASSLSGSWRNEQFF
v_call: TRBV4-1
j_call: TRBJ2-1

cdr3_aa: CASIMETEAFF
v_call: TRBV28
j_call: TRBJ1-1

cdr3_aa: CASDEPLSYEQYF
v_call: TRBV2
j_call: TRBJ2-7

cdr3_aa: CASSLTGVPNQPQHF
v_call: TRBV6-6
j_call: TRBJ1-5

cdr3_aa: CASSLAGDSHYEQYF
v_call: TRBV5-1
j_call: TRBJ2-7

cdr3_aa: CASSDGSRHEQYF
v_call: TRBV9
j_call: TRBJ2-7

cdr3_aa: CASSPLGLAGVNEQFF
v_call: TRBV14
j_call: TRBJ2-1